Below, 28 T cell receptor beta chains from the same sample are listed, as sequenced in a study of T cell repertoires in cytomegalovirus infection. TCRdb redid the calling of the reads with MiXCR, one entry per CDR3 protein. The repertoire holds around 70,000 distinct CDR3 sequences, around 27% seen once, with roughly 60% in the top ten. No antigen has been identified for these receptors. The sequencing used CD8+ T cells from cultured PBMCs, collected from culture after CMV antigen stimulation. The receptors come from a human donor in good health (CMV status not recorded). Some clones in this sample may be carry-over from other donors' samples.

This chain connects TRBV6-5 to TRBJ2-2; no firm D call. The CDR3 totals 13 residues. The V gene lost 0 bases and the J gene lost 8 bases, with 7 bases spanning the gap. Germline V gene lookup returns CDR1 MNHEY and CDR2 SVGAGI. The CDR3 DNA reads as TGTGCCAGCAGTTACTCGGAGACGGGGGAGCTGTTTTTT. Amino acid sequence: CASSYSETGELFF.

In this sample, this clonotype turned up a few times. The J gene is TRBJ1-1, the V gene TRBV19; TRBD1 matches at 8 bases. The germline V gene has CDR1 LNHDA and CDR2 SQIVND (reference sequence). This CDR3 has 16 amino acids. The ends lost 0 bases at V and 8 bases at J; junction bases unmatched: 11. The CDR3 bases are TGTGCCAGTAGTATAGATCAAGCCAGGGGGCGCTTAGAAGCTTTCTTT. Translated: CASSIDQARGRLEAFF. The full variable domain, in which reference TRBV19 and TRBJ1-1 provide the parts outside the CDR3, is DGGITQSPKYLFRKEGQNVTLSCEQNLNHDAMYWYRQDPGQGLRLIYYSQIVNDFQKGDIAEGYSVSREKKESFPLTVTSAQKNPTAFYLCASSIDQARGRLEAFFGQGTRLTVV.

The V call is TRBV3-1, the J call TRBJ1-5; D unclear. This CDR3 has 14 amino acids. V was pared by 5 bases and J by 6 bases, with 14 bases between. Germline V gene data show CDR1 as LGHDT and CDR2 as YNNKEL (reference sequence). CDR3 DNA sequence: TGTGCCAGCAGCGCCACTAGAATGCTTCAGCCCCAGCATTTT. Protein sequence: CASSATRMLQPQHF.

This clonotype appeared many times. The chain employs TRBV7-9 and TRBJ2-3, with 16 bases matching TRBD2. CDR3 length equals 19 residues. V was clipped by 7 bases and J by 2 bases; unmatched bases: 12. CDR1 is SEHNR, CDR2 FQNEAQ, per germline (reference sequence). The CDR3 here is CASIPKGTSGRASTDTQYF. The CDR3 nucleotides read TGTGCCAGCATCCCTAAGGGGACTAGCGGGAGGGCTTCCACAGATACGCAGTATTTT.

The V gene is TRBV20-1, the J gene TRBJ2-7; no firm D call. V lost 3 bases and J 1 base, leaving 10 bases between the germline ends. Germline CDR1 reads DFQATT; CDR2 reads SNEGSKA (reference sequence). This CDR3 contains 13 residues. CDR3 sequence reads: CSARGIRSYEQYF. DNA of the CDR3: TGCAGTGCTAGGGGGATTCGATCCTACGAGCAGTACTTC.

The V call is TRBV9, the J call TRBJ1-5; the D is unclear. Germline V gene data show CDR1 as SGDLS and CDR2 as YYNGEE. Trimming took 0 bases from V and 0 from J, leaving 4 bases between them. The CDR3 has 14 amino acids. CDR3 region: CASSVDSSNQPQHF. Here the CDR3 DNA reads TGTGCCAGCAGCGTAGACAGTAGCAATCAGCCCCAGCATTTT.

The rearrangement uses TRBV18 and TRBJ2-1; D uncertain. Trimming shortened V by 1 base and J by 7 bases, and 5 bases separated the two germline ends. The germline V gene has CDR1 KGHSH and CDR2 LQKENI. The CDR3 has 12 amino acids. For the CDR3, the DNA is TGTGCCAGCTCACCACTCGGGAATGAGCAGTTCTTC. This encodes CASSPLGNEQFF.

This clonotype is a singleton in its sample. The V call is TRBV5-1, the J call TRBJ2-3, with D possibly TRBD1 on 5 matching bases. CDR1 SGHRS and CDR2 YFSETQ come from the germline V gene. This CDR3 region has 16 residues. V shed 3 bases and J shed 1 base, with 15 bases lying between them. In DNA form, the CDR3 reads TGCGCCAGCAGCTCCGGAGACAGAACTCGCACAGATACGCAGTATTTT. Its translation is CASSSGDRTRTDTQYF.

V gene TRBV7-8 combines with J gene TRBJ2-3; 9 positions agree with TRBD2. Germline CDR1 and CDR2: SGHVS and FQNEAQ. Trimming removed 5 bases from V and 0 bases from J; junction bases left unmatched: 18. This CDR3 is 20 amino acids long. CDR3 sequence reads: CASSPLGYSGGDASTDTQYF. The CDR3 nucleotides read TGTGCCAGCAGCCCTTTAGGATATAGCGGGGGAGATGCTAGCACAGATACGCAGTATTTT.

The chain joins TRBV27 to TRBJ2-3, with TRBD2 identical over 7 bases. The CDR3 is 15 residues long. V shed 2 bases and J 4 bases; nucleotides not matched to a gene: 6. Germline assignment: CDR1 MNHEY and CDR2 SMNVEV (reference sequence). CDR3 region: CASSLTRLAADTQYF. The CDR3 DNA reads TGTGCCAGCAGTTTAACGCGTCTAGCGGCAGATACGCAGTATTTT.

The chain recombines TRBV15 with TRBJ1-1, with no clear D. CDR1 and CDR2 (germline): LNHNV, YYDKDF (reference sequence). Trimming shortened V by 6 bases and J by 2 bases, and 10 bases separated the two germline ends. CDR3 length equals 13 residues. CDR3 region: CATSSGRNTEAFF. The CDR3 DNA reads as TGTGCCACCAGTTCGGGTAGAAACACTGAAGCTTTCTTT.

The chain joins TRBV7-2 to TRBJ1-2; D uncertain. Trimming removed 1 base at V and 8 bases at J, with 11 bases between. The CDR3 runs 13 residues. Germline assignment: CDR1 SGHTA and CDR2 FQGNSA. CDR3 loop: CASSLEGWAGYTF. In DNA, the CDR3 is TGTGCCAGCAGCTTAGAAGGATGGGCCGGCTACACCTTC. Filled out from reference TRBV7-2 and TRBJ1-2, the complete variable domain reads GAGVSQSPSNKVTEKGKDVELRCDPISGHTALYWYRQSLGQGLEFLIYFQGNSAPDKSGLPSDRFSAERTGGSVSTLTIQRTQQEDSAVYLCASSLEGWAGYTFGSGTRLTVV.

This clonotype was found a few times. The chain recombines TRBV6-2 or TRBV6-3 with TRBJ2-6; tentatively, D is TRBD1 (6 bases). Trimming shortened V by 7 bases and J by 1 base, and 11 bases separated the two germline ends. Germline lookup yields CDR1 MNHEY and CDR2 SVGEGT. This CDR3 has 15 residues. CDR3 coding DNA: TGTGCCAGCACCTCAGGGGAGTCTGGGGCCAACGTCCTGACTTTC. Translated, it gives CASTSGESGANVLTF.

The table lists this clonotype with a few counts. V is TRBV7-9 and J is TRBJ2-7; 11 bases match TRBD2. Germline V lookup: CDR1 SEHNR, CDR2 FQNEAQ (reference sequence). J gave up 4 bases and V 5 bases, and 10 bases lay outside the gene matches. The CDR3 spans 16 residues. CDR3 region: CASSTPPGLAAYEQYF. The CDR3 bases are TGTGCCAGCAGCACCCCCCCGGGACTAGCGGCGTACGAGCAGTACTTC.

This clonotype showed up many times. The chain is built from TRBV7-9 and TRBJ2-7; D is unclear. Trimming removed 6 bases from V and 6 bases from J, with 18 bases in between. Germline-derived CDR1 and CDR2 are SEHNR and FQNEAQ (reference sequence). This CDR3 spans 14 amino acids. CDR3 DNA: TGTGCCAGCAGTTCCCCGATCTCGGGTGGCGAGCAGTACTTC. It codes for CASSSPISGGEQYF.

This rearrangement joins TRBV12-3 or TRBV12-4 to TRBJ2-4; D is undetermined. The CDR3 is 14 residues long. Trimming cost V 0 bases and J 4 bases, with 7 bases left between them. For the CDR3, the DNA is TGTGCCAGCAGTTTAGCAGGTAGTAAAAACATTCAGTACTTC. This codes for CASSLAGSKNIQYF.

This clonotype was observed at least ten times. The chain links TRBV10-3 to TRBJ1-5; the D gene is possibly TRBD1 (5 bases). The germline V gene encodes CDR1 ENHRY and CDR2 SYGVKD. Between the trimmed V and J ends, which lost 2 bases and 0 bases, there was a span of 17 bases. This CDR3 is 18 amino acids long. The CDR3 protein is CAISEESEQAYSNQPQHF. The CDR3 coding sequence is TGTGCCATCAGTGAGGAATCCGAACAGGCTTATAGCAATCAGCCCCAGCATTTT.

DNA of the CDR3: TGCGCCAGCAGCGCGGGCTCTGGGGCCAACGTCCTGACTTTC. It is translated as CASSAGSGANVLTF. The chain carries TRBV5-1 and TRBJ2-6; possible D gene TRBD2, 5 bases. This CDR3 contains 14 residues. Germline loops: CDR1 SGHRS, CDR2 YFSETQ. Trimming took 4 bases from V and 0 from J, leaving 5 bases between them. The complete variable domain, with remaining parts taken from reference TRBV5-1 and TRBJ2-6, reads KAGVTQTPRYLIKTRGQQVTLSCSPISGHRSVSWYQQTPGQGLQFLFEYFSETQRNKGNFPGRFSGRQFSNSRSEMNVSTLELGDSALYLCASSAGSGANVLTFGAGSRLTVL.

This clonotype was detected many times. The chain carries TRBV7-6 and TRBJ2-1; D perhaps matches TRBD2 (6 bases). CDR1 is SGHVS, CDR2 FNYEAQ, per germline. Trimming stripped 6 bases from V and 0 bases from J, with 15 bases between. The CDR3 has 16 residues. The CDR3 bases are TGTGCCAGCAGGCCCGGGGCGGGACCCTCCTACAATGAGCAGTTCTTC. It translates to CASRPGAGPSYNEQFF.

This chain uses TRBV4-3 with TRBJ2-7, with TRBD1 matching 9 bases. Germline V gene lookup returns CDR1 LGHNA and CDR2 YSLEER. V lost 1 base, J lost 4 bases, and 5 bases stayed unmatched. This CDR3 is 15 amino acids long. CDR3 DNA: TGCGCCAGCAGCCAAGGCTGGGGACAGGGATACGAGCAGTACTTC. Translated, it gives CASSQGWGQGYEQYF.

This clonotype was seen many times. The V gene is TRBV27, the J gene TRBJ2-7; D tentatively reads TRBD1 or TRBD2 (5 bases each). Trimming left V 3 bases short and J 3 bases short, with 12 bases between. Germline CDR1 reads MNHEY; CDR2 reads SMNVEV (reference sequence). The CDR3 spans 14 residues. The DNA of the CDR3 is TGTGCCAGCAGTTTTCAGGGACCAAACTACGAGCAGTACTTC. Translating gives CASSFQGPNYEQYF.

This clonotype was detected a few times. The chain employs TRBV30 and TRBJ2-2, with D possibly called TRBD1 or TRBD2 (5 bases each). This CDR3 is built from 18 residues. Germline CDR1 and CDR2: GTSNPN and SVGIG (reference sequence). The V and J ends lost 0 bases and 2 bases respectively, with 19 bases between them. The CDR3 DNA follows: TGTGCCTGGAGTGTGGGCATATTTTTTGGGACCAACACCGGGGAGCTGTTTTTT. Protein product: CAWSVGIFFGTNTGELFF.

This chain links TRBV6-2 or TRBV6-3 with TRBJ2-7; the match to TRBD1 covers 7 bases. V shed 5 bases, J shed 2 bases, and the junction held 9 bases outside the gene matches. The CDR3 runs to 15 residues. The germline V gene encodes CDR1 MNHEY and CDR2 SVGEGT. CDR3: CASSRDSANTYEQYF. CDR3 DNA: TGTGCCAGCAGTCGGGACAGCGCGAACACCTACGAGCAGTACTTC.

There are a few counts of this clonotype. This chain uses TRBV12-3 or TRBV12-4 with TRBJ1-2; TRBD1 might be the D (6 bases). The CDR3 has 15 residues. V was clipped by 3 bases and J by 4 bases, with 15 bases between them. CDR3 bases: TGTGCCAGCAGTTTCCGCGTACAGGGTTTCTATGGCTACACCTTC. Protein product: CASSFRVQGFYGYTF.

The CDR3 spells CAWGTGLYTEAFF. CDR3 nucleotide sequence: TGTGCCTGGGGGACAGGGCTGTACACTGAAGCTTTCTTT. The chain employs TRBV30 and TRBJ1-1, with 9 bases identical to TRBD1. Trimming took 5 bases from V and 3 from J; bases not matched to a gene: 4. The CDR3 totals 13 residues. Germline CDR1 and CDR2: GTSNPN and SVGIG (reference sequence).

The rearrangement uses TRBV20-1 and TRBJ2-7; D unclear. Germline V gene sequence: CDR1 DFQATT, CDR2 SNEGSKA (reference sequence). Deletions cut 1 base from V and 5 bases from J, with 24 bases between. CDR3 length: 17 amino acids. CDR3 sequence: CSARGAISSSTRDEQYF. DNA for the CDR3: TGCAGTGCTAGAGGAGCTATCTCTTCCTCAACACGGGACGAGCAGTACTTC.

This clonotype has ten or more counts. The chain recombines TRBV4-3 with TRBJ2-7; 8 bases fit TRBD1. With 4 bases clipped from V and 6 bases from J, the junction kept 20 bases outside the gene matches. CDR1 and CDR2 (germline): LGHNA, YSLEER. CDR3 length: 18 amino acids. CDR3 sequence reads: CASSLASPFGQGMAEQYF. The CDR3 DNA reads TGCGCCAGCAGCCTCGCTTCCCCCTTTGGACAGGGAATGGCCGAGCAGTACTTC.

This clonotype was seen at least ten times. This chain links TRBV7-2 with TRBJ1-4; D is unclear. The CDR3 has 13 amino acids. V dropped 6 bases and J dropped 8 bases, with 13 bases sitting between them. Germline lookup yields CDR1 SGHTA and CDR2 FQGNSA. The CDR3 DNA is TGTGCCAGCAGACCCGCCTCGGGAGAAAAACTGTTTTTT. Translated: CASRPASGEKLFF.